This TCR beta chain was identified in a study of blood T cells in healthy people across ages. Primers used in a second PCR of roughly 6 to 11 cycles were a sample-barcoded 5' primer and a J-beta primer mix. TCRdb itself ran the 5' RACE reads through MiXCR, one entry per CDR3 protein. The data hold about 1.5 million distinct CDR3 sequences, with 42% observed a single time. This clonotype was seen a handful of times. V lost 2 bases and J lost 0, with 10 bases in between. The CDR3 is 15 amino acids. Germline V CDR1 and CDR2: SGHRS, YFSETQ. The sequencing sample was made of blood. The chain combines TRBV5-1 with TRBJ2-3; D uncertain. The clonotype comes from a woman younger than 35 in good health. The CDR3 region has the DNA TGCGCCAGCAGCTTTCGTTCAGCCAGCACAGATACGCAGTATTTT. It is translated as CASSFRSASTDTQYF.